A few counts support the clone carrying this T cell receptor (beta chain). Its cognate antigen is unknown. Sorting that relied on CD45RO/CCR7/CD25/CD127/CD95/CD27 yielded CD4+ naive, central memory, regulatory and stem cell-like memory cells. TCRB transcripts that were expressed got sequenced, as all of the isolated RNA had been reverse transcribed. Sequencing used immunoSEQ multiplex PCR; TCRdb keeps in-frame clones, though not all of them. This repertoire shows some 280,000 clones, over 11% found once; its top ten account for 0.015% to 0.02%. The data derive from a study of beta chain features in type 1 diabetes. Study-wide background: Healthy donors resembled patients in age, gender and cell yields. Points from the study as a whole: Patients showed naive, central memory and Treg TCRB repertoires that appeared more similar than those of healthy donors. Shortening that was moderate but significant affected the TCRB CDR3s of Type 1 diabetes patients in all four CD4+ subsets. The influence of HLA type on TCRB rearrangement stayed undetermined.

Germline-derived CDR1 and CDR2 are SEHNR and FQNEAQ (reference sequence). The CDR3 runs 13 residues. The V end lost 4 bases, the J end lost 0 bases, and 7 bases lay between the germline ends. The sequenced sample was naive CD4+ T cells from blood. V gene TRBV7-9 combines with J gene TRBJ2-7; a weak D match, TRBD2 (6 bases). The TCR originated in a man aged 25 to 45 with type 1 diabetes. DNA of the CDR3: TGTGCCAGCAGCTCGGGACTCTCCTACGAGCAGTACTTC. It encodes CASSSGLSYEQYF.